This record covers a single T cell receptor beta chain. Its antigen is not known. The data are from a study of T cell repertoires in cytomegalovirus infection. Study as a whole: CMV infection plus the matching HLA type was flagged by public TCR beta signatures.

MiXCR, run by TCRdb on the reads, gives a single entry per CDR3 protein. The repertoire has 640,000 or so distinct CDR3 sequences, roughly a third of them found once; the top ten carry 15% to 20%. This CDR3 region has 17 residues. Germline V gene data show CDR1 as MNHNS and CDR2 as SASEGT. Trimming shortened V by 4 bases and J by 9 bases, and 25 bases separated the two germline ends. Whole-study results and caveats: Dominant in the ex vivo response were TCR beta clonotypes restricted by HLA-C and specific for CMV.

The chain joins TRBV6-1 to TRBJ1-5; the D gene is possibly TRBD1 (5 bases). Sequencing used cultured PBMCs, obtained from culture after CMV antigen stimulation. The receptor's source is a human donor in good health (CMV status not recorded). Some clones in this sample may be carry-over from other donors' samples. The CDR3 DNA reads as TGTGCCAGCAGTGCCCGGGACGTACGCTACGAATATCGGCCCCAGCATTTT. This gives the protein CASSARDVRYEYRPQHF.